This record covers a single T cell receptor (beta chain). Its antigen remains unknown. The sample is drawn from a study of cytomegalovirus exposure and HLA in healthy donors. With 60 Vbeta and 13 Jbeta primers, the PCR was carried out. Only in-frame clones appear in the TCRdb table, and some are missing; sequencing was by immunoSEQ multiplex PCR. Found here are around 100,000 clones; the top ten clones hold around 3.4%. Regarding the study as a whole: Judged likely to be a sequencing artifact was a cluster of highly shared sequence variants. Reported findings show TCR beta sequences accurately forecast HLA-A and HLA-B alleles in most subjects.

From germline, CDR1 is SGHVS and CDR2 FQNEAQ. V was clipped by 4 bases and J by 0 bases, with 18 bases between them. This CDR3 comprises 18 residues. The sequenced sample consisted of PBMCs. The TCR comes from a woman aged 25 to 39 in good health and CMV-seronegative. The J gene is TRBJ1-4, the V gene TRBV7-8; D is perhaps TRBD1 (6 bases). The CDR3 coding sequence is TGTGCCAGCAGCTCACTCCAGGGGCCCTTTCCAACTAATGAAAAACTGTTTTTT. This codes for CASSSLQGPFPTNEKLFF.